This TCR beta chain was observed in a study of T cell repertoires and HLA-DP antigens. Study as a whole: Average DNA input: roughly 0.2 ug for CD137+CD4+ sorts, approximately 1,200 ng pre-culture. Study-wide findings and caveats: Against one allele, clones undetected before culture averaged about 34%; against the other, 50.6%.

Untouched CD4+ T cells were isolated by negative selection, averaging about 98% purity. Looked up from germline, CDR1 is SEHNR and CDR2 is FQNEAQ (reference sequence). The CDR3 extends over 16 amino acids. Trimming cost V 5 bases and J 8 bases, with 24 bases left between them. Deep-resolution sequencing targeted roughly 220,000 T cell genomes in pre-culture CD4+ samples. Assay: immunoSEQ multiplex PCR; the TCRdb copy retains only in-frame clones and omits some. The data hold some 89,000 clones, with approximately 86% observed a single time. As for this clone: The antigen remains undetermined.

This TCR came from a middle-aged man in good health and CMV-seronegative. The V and J genes are TRBV7-9 and TRBJ1-2, with D maybe TRBD1 (6 bases). The material sequenced was CD4+ T cells from PBMCs. CDR3 loop: CASSPRALQGGNGYTF. Here the CDR3 DNA reads TGTGCCAGCAGCCCTCGGGCCCTACAGGGAGGTAACGGCTACACCTTC.